This T cell receptor beta chain was documented in a study of blood T cell repertoires in COVID-19. On the study more broadly: Sample material is recorded as cDNA or gDNA derived from T cells, B-cell-depleted T cells, or PBMCs.

TCRdb's copy holds only in-frame clones and misses some; the assay was immunoSEQ multiplex PCR. The data show around 180,000 clones, 84% seen once. Ages ranged from roughly 18 to 100 years, with residence in some 25 US areas. V was cut by 5 bases and J by 9 bases, with 5 bases left in between. The CDR3 length is 11 residues. Germline CDR1 is SEHNR and CDR2 is FQNEAQ (reference sequence). The sequence was collected from a man in his forties or fifties who had recovered from COVID-19. The genes are TRBV7-9 and TRBJ1-6; D is perhaps TRBD1 (5 bases). The sample comprised PBMCs or T cells enriched from blood (not recorded which). In DNA, the CDR3 is TGTGCCAGCAGCCAGGGTTCACCCCTCCACTTT. It translates to CASSQGSPLHF.